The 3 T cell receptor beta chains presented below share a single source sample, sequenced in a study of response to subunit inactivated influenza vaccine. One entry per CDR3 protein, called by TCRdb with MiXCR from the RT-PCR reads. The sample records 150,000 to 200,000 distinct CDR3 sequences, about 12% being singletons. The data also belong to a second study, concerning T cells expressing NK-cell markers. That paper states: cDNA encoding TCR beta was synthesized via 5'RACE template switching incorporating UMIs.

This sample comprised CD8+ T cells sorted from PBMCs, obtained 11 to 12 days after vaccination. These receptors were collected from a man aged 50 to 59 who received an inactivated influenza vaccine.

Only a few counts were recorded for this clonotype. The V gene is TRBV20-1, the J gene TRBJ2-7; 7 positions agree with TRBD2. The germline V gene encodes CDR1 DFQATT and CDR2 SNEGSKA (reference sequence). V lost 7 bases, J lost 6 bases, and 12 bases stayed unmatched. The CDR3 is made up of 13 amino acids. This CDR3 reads CSVPTGGNREQYF. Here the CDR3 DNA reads TGCAGTGTCCCGACGGGAGGTAATCGCGAGCAGTACTTC.

The CDR3 sequence is CASSLGRFYEQYF. The CDR3 DNA reads TGTGCCAGCAGTCTGGGACGTTTCTACGAGCAGTACTTC. The gene calls are TRBV28 and TRBJ2-7; D may be TRBD1 or TRBD2 (5 bases each). The germline V gene encodes CDR1 MDHEN and CDR2 SYDVKM. Trimming cost V 5 bases and J 3 bases, with 11 bases left between them. The CDR3 covers 13 residues.

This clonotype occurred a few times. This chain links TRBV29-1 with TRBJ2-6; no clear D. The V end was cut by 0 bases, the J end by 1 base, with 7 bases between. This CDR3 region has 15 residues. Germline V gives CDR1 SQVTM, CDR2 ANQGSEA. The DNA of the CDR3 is TGCAGCGTTGAAGAGGAAGGGTCTGGGGCCAACGTCCTGACTTTC. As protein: CSVEEEGSGANVLTF. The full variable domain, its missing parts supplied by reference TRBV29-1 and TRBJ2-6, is SAVISQKPSRDICQRGTSLTIQCQVDSQVTMMFWYRQQPGQSLTLIATANQGSEATYESGFVIDKFPISRPNLTFSTLTVSNMSPEDSSIYLCSVEEEGSGANVLTFGAGSRLTVL.